This T cell receptor beta chain is drawn from a study of cytomegalovirus exposure and HLA in healthy donors. Study-wide points: It was only CMV serostatus that was available as immune exposure information.

Despite likely unrecorded immune exposures, the donors were nominally healthy at the time of sampling. Comments on this clone: Antigen unknown.

60 Vbeta and 13 Jbeta primers were used in PCR. Sequencing used immunoSEQ multiplex PCR; TCRdb keeps in-frame clones, though not all of them. This sample's table has 75,000 to 90,000 clones. The receptor's source is a woman between 55 and 75 years old in good health and CMV-seronegative. The sequenced material came from PBMCs.

CDR3 protein: CASSPPKGTSGGIVDTQYF. CDR3 DNA: TGTGCCAGCTCACCACCGAAAGGGACTAGCGGGGGAATCGTAGATACGCAGTATTTT. V is TRBV18 and J is TRBJ2-3; 14 positions match TRBD2. The CDR3 has 19 residues. Trimming cost V 0 bases and J 5 bases; bases outside gene matches: 10. The V gene's germline CDR1 is KGHSH and CDR2 LQKENI.